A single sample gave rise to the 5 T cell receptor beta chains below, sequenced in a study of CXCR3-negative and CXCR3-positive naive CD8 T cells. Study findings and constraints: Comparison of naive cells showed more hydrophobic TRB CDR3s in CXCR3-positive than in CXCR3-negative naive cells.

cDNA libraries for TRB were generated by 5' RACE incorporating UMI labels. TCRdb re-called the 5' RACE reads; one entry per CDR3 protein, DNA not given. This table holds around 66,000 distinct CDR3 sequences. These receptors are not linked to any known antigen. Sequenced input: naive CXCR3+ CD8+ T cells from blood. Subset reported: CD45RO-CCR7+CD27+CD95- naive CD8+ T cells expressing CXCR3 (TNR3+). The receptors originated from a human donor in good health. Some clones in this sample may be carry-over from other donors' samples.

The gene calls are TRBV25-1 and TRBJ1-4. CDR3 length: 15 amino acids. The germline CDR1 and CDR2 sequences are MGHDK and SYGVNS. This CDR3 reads CASSEYVWTNEKLFF. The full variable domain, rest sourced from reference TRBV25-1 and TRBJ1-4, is EADIYQTPRYLVIGTGKKITLECSQTMGHDKMYWYQQDPGMELHLIHYSYGVNSTEKGDLSSESTVSRIRTEHFPLTLESARPSHTSQYLCASSEYVWTNEKLFFGSGTQLSVL.

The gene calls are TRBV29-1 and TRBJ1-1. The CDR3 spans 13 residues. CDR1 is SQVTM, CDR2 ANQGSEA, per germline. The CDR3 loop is CSVVGTLNTEAFF.

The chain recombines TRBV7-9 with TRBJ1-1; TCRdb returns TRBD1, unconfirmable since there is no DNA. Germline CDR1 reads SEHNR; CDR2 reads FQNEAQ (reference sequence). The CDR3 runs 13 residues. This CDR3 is CASSAGQNTEAFF.

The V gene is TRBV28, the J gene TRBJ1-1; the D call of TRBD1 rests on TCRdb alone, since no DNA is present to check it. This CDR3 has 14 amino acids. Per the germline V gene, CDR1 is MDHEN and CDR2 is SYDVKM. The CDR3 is CASLGIRGGTEAFF.

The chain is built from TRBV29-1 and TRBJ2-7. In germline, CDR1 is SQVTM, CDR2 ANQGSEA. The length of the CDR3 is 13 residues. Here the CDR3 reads CSVEVVGTYEQYF.